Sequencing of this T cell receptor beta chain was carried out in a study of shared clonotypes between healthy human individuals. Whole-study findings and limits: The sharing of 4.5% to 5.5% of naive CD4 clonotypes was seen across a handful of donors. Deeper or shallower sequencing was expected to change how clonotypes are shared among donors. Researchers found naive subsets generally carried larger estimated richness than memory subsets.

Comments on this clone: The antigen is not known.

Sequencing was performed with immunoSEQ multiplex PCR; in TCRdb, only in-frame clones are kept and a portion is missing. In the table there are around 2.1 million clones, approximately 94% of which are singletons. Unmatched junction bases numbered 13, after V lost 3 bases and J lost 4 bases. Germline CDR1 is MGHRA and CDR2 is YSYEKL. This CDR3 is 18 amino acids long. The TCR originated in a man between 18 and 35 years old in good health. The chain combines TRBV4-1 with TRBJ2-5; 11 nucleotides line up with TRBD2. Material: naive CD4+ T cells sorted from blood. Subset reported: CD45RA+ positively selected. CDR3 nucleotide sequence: TGCGCCAGCAGCCACCAAGGCCCCCAACTAGCGGGGGTAGAGACCCAGTACTTC. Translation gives CASSHQGPQLAGVETQYF.